The following is a T cell receptor beta chain sequence with its context. Its antigen is not known. This sample is part of a study of early stage breast cancer tumors. Study-wide context: Of some 16 invasive breast tumors, more than nine were hormone receptor-positive, HER2-negative. Among around 12 ER+/PR+/HER2- tumors, eight were ductal, four lobular. Whole-study results and caveats: Compared with adjacent normal breast, tumors showed approximately 2.5-fold denser, more clonal T cells. Chain pairing and CD4, CD8 or FOXP3 expression were not captured.

The V gene end was trimmed by 7 bases and the J gene end by 7 bases; junction bases not matched to a gene: 8. This CDR3 is 14 amino acids long. CDR1 and CDR2 from the germline V gene are SGHTA and FQGNSA. Measured with immunoSEQ multiplex PCR; TCRdb has only the in-frame clones, and not every one. The sample holds about 48,000 clones, around 83% seen once. The sample was blood. The receptor was isolated from a person aged 45 to 59 with breast cancer. J is TRBJ1-2 and V is TRBV7-2; 11 bases are a match to TRBD1. The CDR3 is CASKGWTGGVGYTF. In DNA, the CDR3 is TGTGCCAGCAAGGGGTGGACAGGGGGCGTTGGCTACACCTTC.